This section outlines one T cell receptor beta chain sequence together with its context. The specificity of this receptor is unknown. No qualities accompany the bases; no much larger clone lies one base away. The data were obtained in a study of shared clonotypes between healthy human individuals (dated by TCRdb to the early 2020s). About the study as a whole: Three men and a couple of women, aged 18 to 49 years, made up the cohort. To estimate repertoire size and how much clonotype sharing occurs between individuals, the study deeply sequenced the blood TCR repertoires of 5 or 6 healthy adults. Per donor, leukapheresis produced somewhere between about 0.85 and 8.9 billion PBMCs. For each donor, CD4 naive and CD4 memory were each given three plates, CD8 naive was given two plates, and CD8 memory was given one plate. To increase sequencing depth and limit assay-specific biases, TCR repertoire library preparation and sequencing were carried out by different laboratories using diverse techniques.

Spanning cysteine to phenylalanine, the CDR3 consists of 15 amino acids. Only the CDR3 DNA stays, 45 bases, in frame from base 1. The germline V gene encodes CDR1 LGHNA and CDR2 YSLEER. Trimming removed 4 bases from V and 0 bases from J, leaving 10 bases between the germline ends. The paper's findings and limits, for the study overall: Because the study included only a small number of donors, the genetic and exposure-history diversity represented was limited. Clonotypes shared by all four sorted-subset donors showed higher generation probabilities than non-shared clonotypes. Naive subsets generally had larger estimated clonotype richness than memory subsets did. Rarefaction of sorted-subset datasets indicated incomplete sequencing despite the large sequencing depth. Sampling was restricted to blood, and TCR repertoires in tissues likely differ from the TCR repertoires found in blood. Sharing across several donors was observed for around 4.8% of naive CD4, over 3% of naive CD8, over 2% of memory CD4, and roughly 0.4% of memory CD8 clonotypes. Pairwise subsampling indicated that sequencing depth was expected to affect the degree of clonotype sharing among donors.

Using the deep immunoSEQ assay, TCR CDR3 regions were amplified from genomic DNA by multiplex PCR. Genomic DNA extracted from each cell subset was distributed evenly over all wells of several immunoSEQ 96-well plates, and each plate served as one replicate. For sorted subsets, roughly 0.2 ug genomic DNA, equal to about 30,000 T cell genomes, was loaded into each replicate PCR. Purified libraries were quantified with a Qubit 3.0 fluorometer, sized on a Bioanalyzer 2100, and re-quantified with the KAPA Library Quantification kit. Every immunoSEQ 96-well plate was sequenced on a dedicated single-read 150-cycle Illumina NextSeq 550 flow cell. In the authors' own workflow: The immunoSEQ output contained only junctional sequences without quality scores, so filtering could not match that applied to full-length reads. Sequences were annotated with PyIR, a Python wrapper for IgBLAST v1.9, and V/J genes and CDR3 were assigned using IMGT germline references. Reads with weak V/J assignments (E-value above 1e-6), missing CDR3, stop codons, out-of-frame junctions, or ambiguous translated residues were removed. V3J clonotypes were defined by identical inferred V gene, J gene, and CDR3 amino acid sequence. Percentage overlap between repertoires was computed as shared unique clonotypes divided by the size of the smaller repertoire. Repertoire richness was assessed with RTK rarefaction, the Chao1 estimator, and Recon v2.1 estimates of unobserved clonotypes. OLGA was used to compute generation probabilities for all TCRbeta clonotypes that the gDNA method yielded from four donors. What TCRdb holds here is the immuneACCESS table cut down to in-frame rearrangements. Part of the clones is not present; checked against another copy, under half of the missing clones reflect an unresolved V gene, and the others are unexplained. That table is the source of V, J and clone size, and D and trimming were worked out from the DNA. This sample holds 1 million to 1.3 million clones; approximately 80% were observed only once. 0.55% to 0.7% of the sample comes from the top ten.

The donors were healthy, HIV-negative adults who had no recently reported acute infections or vaccinations. All donors were Caucasian adults living in Nashville, Tennessee, USA. Magnetic negative selection was used to enrich CD4+ T cells, after which naive cells were positively selected on CD45RA and the negative fraction became the memory subset. Blood was obtained by leukapheresis, after which PBMCs were separated by Ficoll-Histopaque density gradient centrifugation and cryopreserved in liquid nitrogen vapor phase. Analytical flow cytometry was used to check the purity and quantity of each magnetically sorted T cell population. Genomic DNA was isolated from every sorted fraction and measured by UV absorbance on a Nanodrop 2000c.

Specimen: memory CD4+ T cells from PBMCs. The cell subset or site label for this specimen denotes: CD45RA-negative fraction. Recombination connected TRBV4-3 to TRBJ1-3, with a tentative D gene TRBD1 over 6 matching bases. The receptor was derived from a man aged 18 to 35 in good health. Some clones in this sample may be carry-over from other donors' samples. The bases read TGCGCCAGCAGCCCCCGGACAGACTCTGGAAACACCATATATTTT. The resulting protein is CASSPRTDSGNTIYF.